The present entry profiles one TCR beta chain with its context. Its antigen is currently unknown. These data are taken from a study of CD4+ T cells in melanoma. Findings of the study overall: A reported correlation linked neoantigen-specific CD4+ T cells to CD8+, macrophage and B cell function. Diverse differentiation states were reported for melanoma neoantigen-specific CD4+ T cells.

CDR3 length: 16 residues. The trim removed 7 bases at V and 0 bases at J, leaving 8 bases unmatched. The V gene's germline CDR1 is LNHDA and CDR2 SQIVND (reference sequence). This table comes from immunoSEQ multiplex PCR, and its TCRdb copy is limited to in-frame clones, with some not included. The table lists about 140,000 clones, roughly 91% of them singletons. This receptor was obtained from a human donor with melanoma. The V and J genes are TRBV19 and TRBJ1-5, with 8 bases lining up with TRBD1. CDR3 DNA sequence: TGTGCCAGTACCGTGACAGGGGATTATAGCAATCAGCCCCAGCATTTT. Translating it yields CASTVTGDYSNQPQHF.